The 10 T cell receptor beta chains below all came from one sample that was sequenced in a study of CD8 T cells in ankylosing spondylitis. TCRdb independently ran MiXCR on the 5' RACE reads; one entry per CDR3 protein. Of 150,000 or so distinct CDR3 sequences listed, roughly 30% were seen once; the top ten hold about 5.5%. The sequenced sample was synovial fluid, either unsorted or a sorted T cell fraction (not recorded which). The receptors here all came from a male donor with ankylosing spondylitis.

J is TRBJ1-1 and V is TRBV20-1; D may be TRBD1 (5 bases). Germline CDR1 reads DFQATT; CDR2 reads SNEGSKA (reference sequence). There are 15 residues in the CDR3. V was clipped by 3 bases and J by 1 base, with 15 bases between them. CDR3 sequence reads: CSARGLGQKNTEAFF. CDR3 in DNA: TGCAGTGCTAGGGGTTTGGGGCAGAAGAACACTGAAGCTTTCTTT.

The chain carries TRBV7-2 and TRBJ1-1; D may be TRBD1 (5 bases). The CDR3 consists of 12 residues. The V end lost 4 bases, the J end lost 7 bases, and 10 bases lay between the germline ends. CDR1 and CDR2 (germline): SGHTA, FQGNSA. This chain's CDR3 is CASSSGASEAFF. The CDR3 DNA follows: TGTGCCAGCAGCTCCGGGGCGAGTGAAGCTTTCTTT.

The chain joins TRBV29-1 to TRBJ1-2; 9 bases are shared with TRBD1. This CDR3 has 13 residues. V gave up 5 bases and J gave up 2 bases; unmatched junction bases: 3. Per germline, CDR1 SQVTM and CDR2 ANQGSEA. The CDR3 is CSVPGQGNYGYTF. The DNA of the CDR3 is TGCAGCGTTCCAGGACAGGGGAACTATGGCTACACCTTC.

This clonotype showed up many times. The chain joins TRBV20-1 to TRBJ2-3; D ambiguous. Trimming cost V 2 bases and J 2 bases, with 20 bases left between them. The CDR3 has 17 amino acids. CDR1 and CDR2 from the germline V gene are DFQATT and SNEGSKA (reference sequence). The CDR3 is CSARSYRYSSFTDTQYF. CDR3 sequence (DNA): TGCAGTGCTAGAAGTTATCGGTACTCCTCGTTCACAGATACGCAGTATTTT.

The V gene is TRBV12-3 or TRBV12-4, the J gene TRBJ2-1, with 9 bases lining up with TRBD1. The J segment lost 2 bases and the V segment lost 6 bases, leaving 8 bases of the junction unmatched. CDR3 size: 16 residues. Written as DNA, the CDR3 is TGTGCCAGCAGCCGGGGACAGGGTGGCCCCTACAATGAGCAGTTCTTC. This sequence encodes CASSRGQGGPYNEQFF.

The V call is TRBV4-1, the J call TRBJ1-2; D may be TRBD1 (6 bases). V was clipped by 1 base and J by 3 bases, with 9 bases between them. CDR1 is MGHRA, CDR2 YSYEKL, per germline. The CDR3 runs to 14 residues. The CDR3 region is CASSQGEGDYGYTF. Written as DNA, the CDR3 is TGCGCCAGCAGCCAAGGGGAGGGGGACTATGGCTACACCTTC.

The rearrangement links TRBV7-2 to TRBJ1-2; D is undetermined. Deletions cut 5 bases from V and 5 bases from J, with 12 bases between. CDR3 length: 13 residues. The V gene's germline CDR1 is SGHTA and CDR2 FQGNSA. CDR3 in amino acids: CASSDGRQYGYTF. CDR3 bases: TGTGCCAGCAGCGACGGTCGTCAGTATGGCTACACCTTC.

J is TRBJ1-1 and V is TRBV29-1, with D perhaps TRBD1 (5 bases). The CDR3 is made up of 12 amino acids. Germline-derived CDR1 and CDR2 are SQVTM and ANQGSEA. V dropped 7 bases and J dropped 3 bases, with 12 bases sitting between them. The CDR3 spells CSGWDGDTEAFF. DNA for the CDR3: TGCAGCGGGTGGGACGGAGACACTGAAGCTTTCTTT.

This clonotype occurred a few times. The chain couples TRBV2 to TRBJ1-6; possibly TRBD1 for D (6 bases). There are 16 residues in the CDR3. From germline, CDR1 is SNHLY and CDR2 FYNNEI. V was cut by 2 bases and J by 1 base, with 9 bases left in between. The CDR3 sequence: CASSERQGSYNSPLHF. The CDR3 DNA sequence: TGTGCCAGCAGTGAACGGCAGGGGTCCTATAATTCACCCCTCCACTTT.

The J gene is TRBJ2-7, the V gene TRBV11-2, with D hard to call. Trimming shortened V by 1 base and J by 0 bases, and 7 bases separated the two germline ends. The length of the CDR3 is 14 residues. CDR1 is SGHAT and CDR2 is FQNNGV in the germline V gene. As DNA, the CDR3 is TGTGCCAGCAGCTTAGTTAGGCTCTCCTACGAGCAGTACTTC. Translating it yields CASSLVRLSYEQYF.